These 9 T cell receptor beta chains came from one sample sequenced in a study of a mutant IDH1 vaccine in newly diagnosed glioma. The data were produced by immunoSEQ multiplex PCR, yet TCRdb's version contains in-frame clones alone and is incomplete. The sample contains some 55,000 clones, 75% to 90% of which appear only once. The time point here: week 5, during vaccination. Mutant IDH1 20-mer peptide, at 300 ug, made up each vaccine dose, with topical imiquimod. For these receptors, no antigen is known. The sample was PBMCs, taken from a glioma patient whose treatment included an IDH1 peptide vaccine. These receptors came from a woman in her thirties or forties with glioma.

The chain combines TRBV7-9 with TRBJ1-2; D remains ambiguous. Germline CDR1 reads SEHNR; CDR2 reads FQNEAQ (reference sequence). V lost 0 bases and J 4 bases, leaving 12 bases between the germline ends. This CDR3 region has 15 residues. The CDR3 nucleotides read TGTGCCAGCAGCTTAGCGCCTATGTGGACCTATGGCTACACCTTC. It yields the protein CASSLAPMWTYGYTF.

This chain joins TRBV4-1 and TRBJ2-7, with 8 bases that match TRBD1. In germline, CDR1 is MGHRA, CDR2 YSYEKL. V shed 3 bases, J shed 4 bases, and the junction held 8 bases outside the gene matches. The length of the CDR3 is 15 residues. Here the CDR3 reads CASSHWTGNHYEQYF. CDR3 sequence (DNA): TGCGCCAGCAGCCACTGGACAGGGAATCATTACGAGCAGTACTTC.

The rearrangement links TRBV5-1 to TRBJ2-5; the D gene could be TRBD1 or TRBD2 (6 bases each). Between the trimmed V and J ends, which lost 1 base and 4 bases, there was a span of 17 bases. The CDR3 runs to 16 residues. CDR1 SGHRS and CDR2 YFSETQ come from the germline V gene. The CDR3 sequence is CASSLYSGALGETQYF. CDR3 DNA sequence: TGCGCCAGCAGCTTGTATTCGGGGGCGTTGGGAGAGACCCAGTACTTC. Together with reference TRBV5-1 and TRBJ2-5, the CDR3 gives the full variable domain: KAGVTQTPRYLIKTRGQQVTLSCSPISGHRSVSWYQQTPGQGLQFLFEYFSETQRNKGNFPGRFSGRQFSNSRSEMNVSTLELGDSALYLCASSLYSGALGETQYFGPGTRLLVL.

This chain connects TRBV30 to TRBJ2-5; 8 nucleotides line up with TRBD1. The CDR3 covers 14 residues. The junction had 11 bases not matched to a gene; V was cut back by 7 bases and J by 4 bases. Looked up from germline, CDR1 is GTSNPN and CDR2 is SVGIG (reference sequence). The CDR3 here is CASSPFTGGETQYF. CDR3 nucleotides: TGTGCCTCCTCCCCTTTTACAGGGGGAGAGACCCAGTACTTC.

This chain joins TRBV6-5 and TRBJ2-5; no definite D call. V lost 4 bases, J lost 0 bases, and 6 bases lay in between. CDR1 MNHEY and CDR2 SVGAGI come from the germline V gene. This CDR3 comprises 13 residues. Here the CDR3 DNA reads TGTGCCAGCAGTTTTCGCCACCAAGAGACCCAGTACTTC. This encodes CASSFRHQETQYF.

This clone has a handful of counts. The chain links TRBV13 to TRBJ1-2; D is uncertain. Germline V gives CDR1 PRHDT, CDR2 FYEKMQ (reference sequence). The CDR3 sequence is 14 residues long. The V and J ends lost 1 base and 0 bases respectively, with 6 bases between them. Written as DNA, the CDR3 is TGTGCCAGCAGCTTAGAGGAGTCTAACTATGGCTACACCTTC. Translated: CASSLEESNYGYTF.

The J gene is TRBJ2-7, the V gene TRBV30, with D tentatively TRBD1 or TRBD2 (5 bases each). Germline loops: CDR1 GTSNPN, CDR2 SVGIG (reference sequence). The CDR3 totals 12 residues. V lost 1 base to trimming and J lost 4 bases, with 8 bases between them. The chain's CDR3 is CAWSDGGYEQYF. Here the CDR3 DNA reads TGTGCCTGGAGTGATGGGGGTTACGAGCAGTACTTC.

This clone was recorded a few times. The DNA for the CDR3 is TGTGCCAGCAGTGACCTCTCCGAAAAACTGTTTTTT. Translated: CASSDLSEKLFF. This chain joins TRBV6-1 and TRBJ1-4, with D uncertain. From germline, CDR1 is MNHNS and CDR2 SASEGT. V was shortened by 3 bases and J by 8 bases, with 7 bases between the two germline ends. This CDR3 has 12 amino acids.

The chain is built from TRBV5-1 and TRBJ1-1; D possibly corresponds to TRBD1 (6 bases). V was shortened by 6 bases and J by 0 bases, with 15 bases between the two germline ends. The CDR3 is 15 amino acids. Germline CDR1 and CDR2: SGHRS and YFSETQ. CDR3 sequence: CASTLGGGLNTEAFF. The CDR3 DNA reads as TGCGCCAGCACCCTCGGGGGGGGCCTGAACACTGAAGCTTTCTTT.